This T cell receptor beta chain was sequenced for a study of T cell repertoires in ileal Crohn's disease. The CDR3 is made up of 13 amino acids. The germline CDR1 and CDR2 sequences are SGHTS and YDEGEE. Between the trimmed V and J ends, which lost 4 bases and 4 bases, there was a span of 11 bases. Method: immunoSEQ multiplex PCR; TCRdb's copy keeps in-frame clones and lacks some. The sample yields several thousand clones, roughly 72% seen once. Time point of the sample: proximal margin of the surgical specimen (macroscopically non-inflamed). Sequencing was done on a sample of ileal tissue. The chain joins TRBV5-8 to TRBJ1-2; D remains ambiguous. The source is an adult with Crohn's disease. CDR3 residues: CASSPIGIYGYTF. CDR3 coding DNA: TGTGCCAGCAGCCCAATAGGGATCTATGGCTACACCTTC.